The 12 T cell receptor beta chains reported below all come from one sample, sequenced in a study of blood T cell repertoires in COVID-19. The table came from immunoSEQ multiplex PCR; TCRdb's copy has only in-frame clones and leaves some out. The repertoire holds under 350,000 clones, with about 89% as singletons. The specimen sequenced was peripheral blood. The receptors come from a middle-aged man with acute or convalescent COVID-19.

The chain employs TRBV10-3 and TRBJ1-1, with 11 nucleotides matching TRBD1. Germline-derived CDR1 and CDR2 are ENHRY and SYGVKD. The CDR3 totals 16 residues. The V gene end was trimmed by 7 bases and the J gene end by 3 bases; junction bases not matched to a gene: 10. The CDR3 sequence: CAIKENPGQGDTEAFF. Written as DNA, the CDR3 is TGTGCCATCAAGGAAAACCCGGGACAGGGGGACACTGAAGCTTTCTTT.

This clone was found once. CDR3 residues: CSVSVQEYTEAFF. The CDR3 nucleotides read TGCAGCGTTTCAGTACAGGAATACACTGAAGCTTTCTTT. This sequence joins TRBV29-1 and TRBJ1-1; TRBD1 might be the D (5 bases). Germline V gene lookup returns CDR1 SQVTM and CDR2 ANQGSEA. The germline V and J ends were trimmed by 5 bases and 3 bases, with 13 bases remaining between them. This CDR3 contains 13 residues.

This clone was counted once. The rearrangement joins TRBV11-3 to TRBJ2-7, with D unresolved. Germline assignment: CDR1 SGHNT and CDR2 YENEEA. This CDR3 region has 12 residues. V was cut by 0 bases and J by 5 bases, with 5 bases left in between. CDR3 sequence (DNA): TGTGCCAGCAGCTTAGATCCGGACGAGCAGTACTTC. Translated: CASSLDPDEQYF.

This clone was seen only a few times. The chain carries TRBV9 and TRBJ1-1; no clear D. The CDR3 covers 13 residues. Between the trimmed V and J ends, which lost 2 bases and 4 bases, there was a span of 9 bases. Germline assignment: CDR1 SGDLS and CDR2 YYNGEE. The CDR3 protein is CASSVAVGTEAFF. DNA of the CDR3: TGTGCCAGCAGCGTGGCGGTTGGCACTGAAGCTTTCTTT.

The rearrangement links TRBV9 to TRBJ2-2; TRBD1 matches 7 bases. Germline trimming cut 4 bases from V and 6 bases from J; bases unmatched to any gene: 6. CDR3 length: 14 amino acids. Germline V gene lookup returns CDR1 SGDLS and CDR2 YYNGEE. The CDR3 bases are TGTGCCAGCAGCTCCAGGGGGTGGTCCGGGGAGCTGTTTTTT. Protein product: CASSSRGWSGELFF.

CDR3 loop: CASSELRTGNQPQHF. The CDR3 coding sequence is TGTGCCAGCAGTGAACTGAGGACAGGCAATCAGCCCCAGCATTTT. This sequence joins TRBV2 and TRBJ1-5, with a tentative D call TRBD1 (6 bases). Trimming removed 2 bases from V and 2 bases from J, with 10 bases in between. The CDR3 is 15 amino acids. Per the germline V gene, CDR1 is SNHLY and CDR2 is FYNNEI.

V and J are TRBV7-9 and TRBJ2-6; tentative D call: TRBD1 (6 bases). Trimming left V 5 bases short and J 2 bases short, with 7 bases between. Germline assignment: CDR1 SEHNR and CDR2 FQNEAQ (reference sequence). This CDR3 is 14 amino acids long. The CDR3 spells CASSGQPGANVLTF. DNA of the CDR3: TGTGCCAGCAGCGGACAGCCTGGGGCCAACGTCCTGACTTTC.

The chain combines TRBV7-7 with TRBJ2-7; 10 bases match TRBD1. This CDR3 contains 13 residues. J gave up 6 bases and V 5 bases, and 4 bases lay outside the gene matches. Germline V gene lookup returns CDR1 SSHAT and CDR2 FNYEAQ (reference sequence). The DNA of the CDR3 is TGTGCCAGCAGCCCCGGGACAGGGGTCGAGCAGTACTTC. Translating gives CASSPGTGVEQYF.

J is TRBJ1-2 and V is TRBV4-2, with 11 bases fitting TRBD1. V was clipped by 2 bases and J by 4 bases; unmatched bases: 6. This CDR3 region has 16 residues. The germline CDR1 and CDR2 sequences are LGHNA and YNFKEQ. The CDR3 here is CASSQYSGTGGYGYTF. The CDR3 DNA is TGTGCCAGCAGCCAATATAGTGGGACAGGGGGCTATGGCTACACCTTC.

Only a few counts were recorded for this clone. The chain couples TRBV10-3 to TRBJ1-6; D perhaps matches TRBD1 (5 bases). Germline values: CDR1 ENHRY, CDR2 SYGVKD. V was clipped by 6 bases and J by 8 bases, with 14 bases between them. There are 14 residues in the CDR3. The CDR3 nucleotides read TGTGCCATCAGCACTCCAGGGAACGATTCACCCCTCCACTTT. Residues: CAISTPGNDSPLHF.

The rearrangement joins TRBV2 to TRBJ2-3, with D possibly matching TRBD1 (6 bases). The CDR3 contains 15 residues. In germline, CDR1 is SNHLY, CDR2 FYNNEI. V was clipped by 1 base and J by 2 bases, with 10 bases between them. The CDR3 sequence: CASSEGRTVTDTQYF. The CDR3 region has the DNA TGTGCCAGCAGTGAAGGACGGACAGTCACAGATACGCAGTATTTT. The variable domain in full, completed from reference TRBV2 and TRBJ2-3, reads EPEVTQTPSHQVTQMGQEVILRCVPISNHLYFYWYRQILGQKVEFLVSFYNNEISEKSEIFDDQFSVERPDGSNFTLKIRSTKLEDSAMYFCASSEGRTVTDTQYFGPGTRLTVL.

This chain uses TRBV11-2 with TRBJ2-3, with 9 bases that match TRBD2. The J segment lost 3 bases and the V segment lost 3 bases, leaving 4 bases of the junction unmatched. This CDR3 contains 15 residues. CDR1 and CDR2 (germline): SGHAT, FQNNGV. CDR3 region: CASSFGGGVTDTQYF. The CDR3 bases are TGTGCCAGCAGCTTTGGCGGGGGGGTAACAGATACGCAGTATTTT.